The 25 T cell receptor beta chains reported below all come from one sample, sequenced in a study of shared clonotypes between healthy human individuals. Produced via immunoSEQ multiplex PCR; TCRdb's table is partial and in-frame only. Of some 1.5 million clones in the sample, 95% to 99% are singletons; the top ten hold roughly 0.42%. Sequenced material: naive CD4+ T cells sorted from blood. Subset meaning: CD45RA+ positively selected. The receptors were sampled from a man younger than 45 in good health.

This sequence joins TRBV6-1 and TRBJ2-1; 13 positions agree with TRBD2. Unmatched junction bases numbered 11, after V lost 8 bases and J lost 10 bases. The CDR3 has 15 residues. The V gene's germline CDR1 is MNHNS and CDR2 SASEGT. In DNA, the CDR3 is TGTGCCAGCCTCGCCACTAGCGGGAGGGCCAGGGAGCAGTTCTTC. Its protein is CASLATSGRAREQFF.

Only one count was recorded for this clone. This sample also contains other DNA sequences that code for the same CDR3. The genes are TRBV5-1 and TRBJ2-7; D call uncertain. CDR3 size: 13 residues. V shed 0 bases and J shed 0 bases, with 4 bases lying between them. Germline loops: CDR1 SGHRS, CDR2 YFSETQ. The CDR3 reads CASSLAGSYEQYF. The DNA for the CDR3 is TGCGCCAGCAGCTTGGCTGGCTCCTACGAGCAGTACTTC.

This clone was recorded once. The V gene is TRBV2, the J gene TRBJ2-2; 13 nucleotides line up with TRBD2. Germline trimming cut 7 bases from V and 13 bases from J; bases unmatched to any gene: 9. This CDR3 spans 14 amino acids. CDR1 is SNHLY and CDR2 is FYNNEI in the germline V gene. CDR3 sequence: CASTLPGLAGSLFF. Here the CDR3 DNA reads TGTGCCAGCACCCTTCCGGGACTAGCGGGGTCGCTGTTTTTT.

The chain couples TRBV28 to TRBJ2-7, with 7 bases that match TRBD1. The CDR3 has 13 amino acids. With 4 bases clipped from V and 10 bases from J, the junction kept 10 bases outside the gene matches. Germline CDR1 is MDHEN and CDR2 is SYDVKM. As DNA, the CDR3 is TGTGCCAGCAGTTCCCCTGGGGCAGGGGGACAGTACTTC. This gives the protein CASSSPGAGGQYF.

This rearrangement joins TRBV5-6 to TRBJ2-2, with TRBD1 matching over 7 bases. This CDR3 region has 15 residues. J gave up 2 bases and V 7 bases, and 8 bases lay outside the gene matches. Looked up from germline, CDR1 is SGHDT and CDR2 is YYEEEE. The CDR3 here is CASLRQGPNTGELFF. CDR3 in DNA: TGTGCCAGCCTTAGACAGGGCCCTAACACCGGGGAGCTGTTTTTT.

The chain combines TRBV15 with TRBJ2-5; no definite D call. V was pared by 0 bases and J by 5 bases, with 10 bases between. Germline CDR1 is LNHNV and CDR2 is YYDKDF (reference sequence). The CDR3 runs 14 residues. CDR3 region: CATSREGIRETQYF. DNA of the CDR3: TGTGCCACCAGCAGAGAAGGGATTCGGGAGACCCAGTACTTC.

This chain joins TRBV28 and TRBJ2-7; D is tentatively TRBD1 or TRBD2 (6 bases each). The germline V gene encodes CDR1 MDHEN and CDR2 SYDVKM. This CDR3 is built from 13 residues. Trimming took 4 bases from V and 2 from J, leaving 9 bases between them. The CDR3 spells CASSSGAPYEQYF. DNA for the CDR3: TGTGCCAGCAGTTCGGGGGCCCCCTACGAGCAGTACTTC.

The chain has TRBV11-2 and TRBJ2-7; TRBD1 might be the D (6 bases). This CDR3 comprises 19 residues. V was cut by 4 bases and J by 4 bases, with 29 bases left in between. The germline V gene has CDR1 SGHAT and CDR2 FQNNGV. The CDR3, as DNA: TGTGCCAGCAGCTCTTCGGTGGGGGCGGTACCCAAATGGGAGTACGAGCAGTACTTC. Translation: CASSSSVGAVPKWEYEQYF.

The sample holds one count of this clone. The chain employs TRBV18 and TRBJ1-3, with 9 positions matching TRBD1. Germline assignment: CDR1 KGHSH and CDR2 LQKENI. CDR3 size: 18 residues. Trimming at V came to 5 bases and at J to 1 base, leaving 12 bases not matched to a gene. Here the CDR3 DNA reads TGTGCCAGCTCATTCGACAGGGGGATCTCAACGTCTGGAAACACCATATATTTT. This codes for CASSFDRGISTSGNTIYF.

Here the CDR3 reads CASSYLGGRGTDTQYF. The CDR3 coding sequence is TGTGCCAGCAGTTACCTCGGGGGGCGCGGCACAGATACGCAGTATTTT. The chain links TRBV6-5 to TRBJ2-3, with D maybe TRBD2 (7 bases). Trimming cost V 2 bases and J 1 base, with 13 bases left between them. CDR3 size: 16 residues. CDR1 MNHEY and CDR2 SVGAGI come from the germline V gene.

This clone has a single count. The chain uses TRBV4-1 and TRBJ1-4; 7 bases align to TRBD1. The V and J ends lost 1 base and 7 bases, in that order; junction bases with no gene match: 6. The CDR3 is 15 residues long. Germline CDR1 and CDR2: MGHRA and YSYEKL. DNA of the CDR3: TGCGCCAGCAGCCAAGTCAGGGGGACTGGTGAAAAACTGTTTTTT. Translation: CASSQVRGTGEKLFF.

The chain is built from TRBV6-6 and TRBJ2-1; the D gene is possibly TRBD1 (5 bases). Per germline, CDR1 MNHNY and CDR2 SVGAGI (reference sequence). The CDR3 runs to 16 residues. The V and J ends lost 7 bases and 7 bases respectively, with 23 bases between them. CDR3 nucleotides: TGTGCCAGCACCCCTCATCCTCCAGGGTTAGGGAATGAGCAGTTCTTC. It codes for CASTPHPPGLGNEQFF.

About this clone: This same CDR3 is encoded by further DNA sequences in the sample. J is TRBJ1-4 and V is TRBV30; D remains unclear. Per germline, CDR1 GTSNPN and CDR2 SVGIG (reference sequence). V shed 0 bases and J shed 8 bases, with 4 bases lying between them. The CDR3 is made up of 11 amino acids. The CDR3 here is CAWSVREKLFF. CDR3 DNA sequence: TGTGCCTGGAGTGTCCGGGAAAAACTGTTTTTT.

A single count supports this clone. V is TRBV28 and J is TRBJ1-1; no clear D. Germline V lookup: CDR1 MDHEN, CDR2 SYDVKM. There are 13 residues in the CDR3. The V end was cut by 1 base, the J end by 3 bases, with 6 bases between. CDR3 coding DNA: TGTGCCAGCAGTTTATCCGCCCACACTGAAGCTTTCTTT. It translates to CASSLSAHTEAFF.

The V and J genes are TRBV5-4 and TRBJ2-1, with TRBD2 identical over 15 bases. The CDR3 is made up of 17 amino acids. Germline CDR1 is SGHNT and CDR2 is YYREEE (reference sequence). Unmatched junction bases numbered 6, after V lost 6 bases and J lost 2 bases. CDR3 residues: CASTMGLAGGTYNEQFF. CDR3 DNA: TGTGCCAGCACCATGGGACTAGCGGGAGGCACCTACAATGAGCAGTTCTTC. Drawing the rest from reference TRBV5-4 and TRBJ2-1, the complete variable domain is ETGVTQSPTHLIKTRGQQVTLRCSSQSGHNTVSWYQQALGQGPQFIFQYYREEENGRGNFPPRFSGLQFPNYSSELNVNALELDDSALYLCASTMGLAGGTYNEQFFGPGTRLTVL.

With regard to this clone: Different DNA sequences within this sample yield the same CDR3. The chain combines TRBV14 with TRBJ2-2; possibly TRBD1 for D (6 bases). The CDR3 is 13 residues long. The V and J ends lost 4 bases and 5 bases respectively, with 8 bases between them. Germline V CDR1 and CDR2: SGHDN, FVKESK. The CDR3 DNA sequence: TGTGCCAGCAGCCCTAGGGGGACCGGGGAGCTGTTTTTT. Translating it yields CASSPRGTGELFF. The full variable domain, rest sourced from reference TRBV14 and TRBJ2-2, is EAGVTQFPSHSVIEKGQTVTLRCDPISGHDNLYWYRRVMGKEIKFLLHFVKESKQDESGMPNNRFLAERTGGTYSTLKVQPAELEDSGVYFCASSPRGTGELFFGEGSRLTVL.

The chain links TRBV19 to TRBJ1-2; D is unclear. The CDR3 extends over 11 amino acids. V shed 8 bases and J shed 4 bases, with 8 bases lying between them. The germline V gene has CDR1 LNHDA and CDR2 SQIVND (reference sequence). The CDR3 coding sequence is TGTGCCAGTCAATCGGGCTATGGCTACACCTTC. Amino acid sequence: CASQSGYGYTF.

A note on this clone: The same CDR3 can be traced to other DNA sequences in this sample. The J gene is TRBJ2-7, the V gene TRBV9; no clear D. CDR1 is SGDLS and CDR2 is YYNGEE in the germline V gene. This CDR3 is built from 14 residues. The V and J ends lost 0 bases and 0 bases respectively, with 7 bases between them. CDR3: CASSVGVASYEQYF. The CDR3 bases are TGTGCCAGCAGCGTAGGGGTCGCCTCCTACGAGCAGTACTTC.

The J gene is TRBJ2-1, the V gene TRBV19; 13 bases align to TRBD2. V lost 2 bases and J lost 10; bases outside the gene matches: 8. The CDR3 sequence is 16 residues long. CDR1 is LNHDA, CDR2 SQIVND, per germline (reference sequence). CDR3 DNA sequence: TGTGCCAGTAGTATATCCGGGACTAGCGGGACCCTAGAGCAGTTCTTC. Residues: CASSISGTSGTLEQFF. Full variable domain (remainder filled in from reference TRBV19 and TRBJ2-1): DGGITQSPKYLFRKEGQNVTLSCEQNLNHDAMYWYRQDPGQGLRLIYYSQIVNDFQKGDIAEGYSVSREKKESFPLTVTSAQKNPTAFYLCASSISGTSGTLEQFFGPGTRLTVL.

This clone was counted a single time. CDR3 in amino acids: CASSPDWDYEQYF. In nucleotides, the CDR3 is TGCGCCAGCAGTCCCGACTGGGACTACGAGCAGTACTTC. The chain is built from TRBV10-1 and TRBJ2-7; D is uncertain. Trimming took 5 bases from V and 3 from J, leaving 11 bases between them. The germline V gene encodes CDR1 WNHNN and CDR2 SYGVQD (reference sequence). The CDR3 runs to 13 residues.

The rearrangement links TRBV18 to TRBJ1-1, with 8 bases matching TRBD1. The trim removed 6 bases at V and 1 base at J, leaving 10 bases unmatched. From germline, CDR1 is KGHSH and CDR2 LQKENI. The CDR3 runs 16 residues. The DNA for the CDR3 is TGTGCCAGCTCCCGGTATCGGACAGGGAAGAACACTGAAGCTTTCTTT. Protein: CASSRYRTGKNTEAFF.

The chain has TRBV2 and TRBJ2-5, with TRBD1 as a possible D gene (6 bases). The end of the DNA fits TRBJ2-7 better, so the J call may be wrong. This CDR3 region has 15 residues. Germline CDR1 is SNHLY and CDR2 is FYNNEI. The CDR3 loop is CASSEQGMNSYEQYF. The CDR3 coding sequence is TGTGCCAGCAGTGAACAGGGGATGAATTCCTACGAGCAGTACTTC.

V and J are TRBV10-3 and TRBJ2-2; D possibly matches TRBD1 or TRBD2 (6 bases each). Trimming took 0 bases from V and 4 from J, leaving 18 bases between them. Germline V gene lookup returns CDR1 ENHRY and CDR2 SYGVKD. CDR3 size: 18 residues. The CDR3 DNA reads TGTGCCATCAGTGAGTCGAGTGTCGGGGGCGCGGGCACCGGGGAGCTGTTTTTT. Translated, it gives CAISESSVGGAGTGELFF.

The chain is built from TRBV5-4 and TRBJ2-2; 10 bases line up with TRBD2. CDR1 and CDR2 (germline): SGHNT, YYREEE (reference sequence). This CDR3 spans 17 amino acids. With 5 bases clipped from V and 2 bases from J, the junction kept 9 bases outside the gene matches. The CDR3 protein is CASRGLAGGPNTGELFF. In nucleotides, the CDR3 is TGTGCCAGCAGGGGATTAGCGGGAGGACCCAACACCGGGGAGCTGTTTTTT.

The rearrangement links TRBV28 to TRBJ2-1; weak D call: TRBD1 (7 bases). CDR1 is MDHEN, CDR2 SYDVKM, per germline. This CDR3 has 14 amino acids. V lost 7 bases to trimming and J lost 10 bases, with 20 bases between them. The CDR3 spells CASTTGQGGAEQFF. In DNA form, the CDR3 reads TGTGCCAGCACCACGGGGCAGGGGGGCGCGGAGCAGTTCTTC.